Each of the 22 T cell receptor beta chains below was sequenced from the same sample in a study of regulatory T cells in long-lasting Graves disease. TCR beta libraries were built with iRepertoire HTBI primers and Arm-PCR of CDR3 regions. TCRdb fed the multiplex PCR reads into MiXCR, producing one record per CDR3 protein. Of over 450,000 distinct CDR3 sequences listed, 12% were seen once; the top ten hold over 7%. Time point indicated: newly diagnosed GD, antithyroid drugs for less than 3 months. From PBMCs, RNA was extracted and then used to make the TCR library. The same data also went into a second study, on T cells in Graves' hyperthyroidism and ophthalmopathy.

Specimen: peripheral blood mononuclear cells (PBMCs), collected at new diagnosis, from a patient treated with antithyroid drugs. These receptors originate from a woman in her thirties with Graves disease.

In this sample, this clonotype turned up many times. The chain uses TRBV29-1 and TRBJ1-6; 8 bases agree with TRBD1. CDR3 length: 13 amino acids. The V segment lost 6 bases and the J segment 10 bases; nucleotides outside the gene matches: 8. Germline assignment: CDR1 SQVTM and CDR2 ANQGSEA. CDR3 nucleotide sequence: TGCAGCGTATCGGACAGGGTTGGGTCACCCCTCCACTTT. Translating it yields CSVSDRVGSPLHF.

The chain's CDR3 is CASRTGNPEAFF. The CDR3 bases are TGTGCCAGCAGAACTGGTAACCCTGAAGCTTTCTTT. The gene calls are TRBV13 and TRBJ1-1; D ambiguous. With 6 bases removed from V and 6 bases from J, the gap between germline ends came to 11 bases. In germline, CDR1 is PRHDT, CDR2 FYEKMQ (reference sequence). The CDR3 contains 12 residues.

This clonotype was counted only a few times. This chain uses TRBV5-6 with TRBJ2-5; D may match TRBD1 or TRBD2 (5 bases each). The V gene lost 2 bases and the J gene lost 0 bases, with 14 bases spanning the gap. Per germline, CDR1 SGHDT and CDR2 YYEEEE. This CDR3 spans 16 amino acids. The CDR3 loop reads CASSFRGNRYQETQYF. In DNA form, the CDR3 reads TGTGCCAGCAGCTTTCGGGGCAACAGGTACCAAGAGACCCAGTACTTC.

This clonotype was recorded at least ten times. A junction end diverges from the germline sequence, so it may reflect a read error. V and J are TRBV5-1 and TRBJ1-4, with a possible D match to TRBD1 (5 bases). CDR3 length equals 12 residues. Germline CDR1 and CDR2: SGHRS and YFSETQ. CDR3 nucleotides: TGTGCCAGCAGCTTGGGGGTGAAAAAACTGTTTTTT. Translating it yields CASSLGVKKLFF.

V and J are TRBV18 and TRBJ2-7; D might be TRBD1 or TRBD2, each matching 6 bases. Germline values: CDR1 KGHSH, CDR2 LQKENI. Deletions cut 5 bases from V and 5 bases from J, with 25 bases between. The CDR3 loop spans 17 amino acids. CDR3: CASSEGGTGTQFNEQYF. The CDR3 bases are TGTGCCAGCTCAGAGGGGGGCACCGGGACTCAGTTCAACGAGCAGTACTTC.

This clonotype was detected a few times. The chain couples TRBV20-1 to TRBJ1-5, with TRBD1 matching 7 bases. This CDR3 is 14 amino acids long. Germline CDR1 DFQATT, CDR2 SNEGSKA (reference sequence). V dropped 3 bases and J dropped 11; count of bases not matched to a gene: 13. The CDR3 sequence: CSARPIQGLWTQHF. DNA for the CDR3: TGCAGTGCTAGGCCTATACAGGGGCTGTGGACCCAGCATTTT.

This clonotype showed up just once. The chain couples TRBV4-1 to TRBJ2-7; a weak D match, TRBD2 (6 bases). The germline gives CDR1 MGHRA, CDR2 YSYEKL. V was cut by 8 bases and J by 2 bases, with 10 bases left in between. This CDR3 region has 12 residues. CDR3 sequence reads: CASGDFPYEQYF. The CDR3, as DNA: TGCGCCAGCGGGGACTTTCCCTACGAGCAGTACTTC.

There are a few counts of this clonotype. This chain links TRBV9 with TRBJ1-4; 7 bases are a match to TRBD1. V lost 1 base to trimming and J lost 6 bases; unmatched junction nucleotides: 6. The CDR3 is 15 residues long. CDR1 SGDLS and CDR2 YYNGEE come from the germline V gene. CDR3 amino acids: CASSVTGTADEKLFF. In DNA, the CDR3 is TGTGCCAGCAGCGTAACCGGGACAGCGGATGAAAAACTGTTTTTT.

This sequence joins TRBV7-9 and TRBJ1-1; possibly TRBD1 for D (6 bases). Germline V gene data show CDR1 as SEHNR and CDR2 as FQNEAQ (reference sequence). Trimming removed 6 bases from V and 4 bases from J, with 18 bases in between. The CDR3 runs 15 residues. The CDR3 region is CASRDQGLASTEAFF. CDR3 coding DNA: TGTGCCAGCAGGGACCAGGGGCTTGCTAGCACTGAAGCTTTCTTT.

In its sample, this clonotype was seen many times. This chain connects TRBV5-1 to TRBJ2-1; TRBD1 matches 7 bases. The CDR3 loop spans 15 amino acids. V lost 4 bases to trimming and J lost 1 base; unmatched junction nucleotides: 5. Per germline, CDR1 SGHRS and CDR2 YFSETQ. The CDR3 loop reads CASSLGTDSYNEQFF. The DNA for the CDR3 is TGCGCCAGCAGCCTCGGGACAGATTCCTACAATGAGCAGTTCTTC.

About this clonotype itself: With a much larger clone just one base away, this may be a read error. J is TRBJ1-6 and V is TRBV20-1; D ambiguous. In germline, CDR1 is DFQATT, CDR2 SNEGSKA (reference sequence). The CDR3 covers 14 residues. Here the CDR3 reads CSARDIREGSPLRF. CDR3 nucleotide sequence: TGCAGTGCTAGAGATATAAGGGAAGGATCACCCCTCCGCTTT.

This clonotype was found many times. The chain carries TRBV24-1 and TRBJ1-5; D unresolved. CDR1 and CDR2 (germline): KGHDR, SFDVKD. Deletions cut 4 bases from V and 9 bases from J, with 9 bases between. The CDR3 is made up of 12 amino acids. CDR3 sequence reads: CATSDWEGPQHF. In nucleotides, the CDR3 is TGTGCCACCAGTGACTGGGAAGGGCCCCAGCATTTT.

The chain carries TRBV29-1 and TRBJ2-7; 10 nucleotides line up with TRBD2. J was trimmed by 0 bases and V by 6 bases; bases with no gene match: 5. CDR3 size: 14 residues. In germline, CDR1 is SQVTM, CDR2 ANQGSEA. CDR3: CSVGLAVPSYEQYF. CDR3 nucleotide sequence: TGCAGCGTCGGACTAGCGGTGCCCTCCTACGAGCAGTACTTC.

The CDR3: CASSRFLPTSSYEQYF. CDR3 nucleotide sequence: TGTGCCAGCAGCCGATTCTTGCCCACGAGCTCCTACGAGCAGTACTTC. This rearrangement joins TRBV4-2 to TRBJ2-7, with D unclear. CDR1 and CDR2 (germline): LGHNA, YNFKEQ. The CDR3 totals 16 residues. Deletions cut 4 bases from V and 0 bases from J, with 16 bases between.

This clonotype was recorded at least ten times. The chain employs TRBV7-9 and TRBJ1-4; D remains ambiguous. Germline-derived CDR1 and CDR2 are SEHNR and FQNEAQ (reference sequence). The length of the CDR3 is 13 residues. V was shortened by 6 bases and J by 8 bases, with 13 bases between the two germline ends. The CDR3: CASSVGAVEKLFF. In DNA form, the CDR3 reads TGTGCCAGCAGTGTGGGCGCCGTGGAAAAACTGTTTTTT.

As to this clonotype: A read error is the likely source, as a far larger clone sits one nucleotide away. This chain links TRBV12-3 or TRBV12-4 with TRBJ2-7; TRBD1 is a possible D gene (5 bases). This CDR3 is built from 14 residues. CDR3 amino acids: CAGSSMPGTYEQYF. DNA for the CDR3: TGTGCCGGCAGTTCCATGCCAGGGACCTACGAGCAGTACTTC.

At least ten counts were recorded for this clonotype. This chain joins TRBV29-1 and TRBJ1-5; weak D call: TRBD1 (6 bases). CDR1 is SQVTM and CDR2 is ANQGSEA in the germline V gene. Trimming shortened V by 6 bases and J by 6 bases, and 12 bases separated the two germline ends. The CDR3 is made up of 12 amino acids. The CDR3 is CSVAGVGQPQHF. The DNA for the CDR3 is TGCAGCGTGGCAGGGGTTGGTCAGCCCCAGCATTTT.

This clonotype was counted only a few times. The rearrangement joins TRBV7-2 to TRBJ2-7; 9 bases agree with TRBD2. Germline V CDR1 and CDR2: SGHTA, FQGNSA. The V segment lost 3 bases and the J segment 3 bases; nucleotides outside the gene matches: 9. The length of the CDR3 is 16 residues. CDR3 sequence (DNA): TGTGCCAGCAGCTTTTTCCGTAGCGGGGGCGGCTACGAGCAGTACTTC. Its translation: CASSFFRSGGGYEQYF.

This clonotype was seen only once. A much larger clone differs by one base, so this may be a read error. The J gene is TRBJ2-3, the V gene TRBV18; D may be TRBD1 or TRBD2 (5 bases each). CDR1 and CDR2 from the germline V gene are KGHSH and LQKENI. This CDR3 has 14 residues. Here the CDR3 reads CASSRDNSRETRYF. CDR3 sequence (DNA): TGTGCCAGCTCTCGGGATAACTCCAGGGAGACCCGGTACTTC.

This clonotype was seen repeatedly, ten times or more. The V and J genes are TRBV20-1 and TRBJ1-5, with TRBD1 identical over 8 bases. The CDR3 contains 13 residues. Germline V gene sequence: CDR1 DFQATT, CDR2 SNEGSKA (reference sequence). V was pared by 6 bases and J by 5 bases, with 6 bases of the junction left unmatched. The CDR3 nucleotides read TGCAGTGCAAGGACAGGGCGGGATCAGCCCCAGCATTTT. Translating gives CSARTGRDQPQHF.

This clonotype came up many times. This chain connects TRBV11-3 to TRBJ2-2, with TRBD2 as a possible D gene (5 bases). Per the germline V gene, CDR1 is SGHNT and CDR2 is YENEEA. The CDR3 is made up of 17 amino acids. Between the trimmed V and J ends, which lost 6 bases and 0 bases, there was a span of 17 bases. The CDR3 reads CASRLAQNQANTGELFF. Written as DNA, the CDR3 is TGTGCCAGCAGGCTAGCTCAGAACCAGGCGAACACCGGGGAGCTGTTTTTT.

This clonotype was seen a few times. This chain links TRBV9 with TRBJ1-1; D not resolved. Per the germline V gene, CDR1 is SGDLS and CDR2 is YYNGEE. V was trimmed by 3 bases and J by 0 bases, leaving 12 bases between them. CDR3 size: 15 residues. This CDR3 reads CASSALRALNTEAFF. The DNA for the CDR3 is TGTGCCAGCAGCGCGTTGAGGGCTTTGAACACTGAAGCTTTCTTT.